This record concerns one T cell receptor beta chain sequence. Assay used: immunoSEQ multiplex PCR; TCRdb lists only in-frame clones, some missing. The sample holds hundreds of thousands of clones, about four fifths seen once. This record belongs to a study of blood T cell repertoires in COVID-19. Study at large: Nucleic acid was either cDNA or gDNA, and it came from T cells, B-cell-depleted T cells, or PBMCs.

Sequencing used peripheral blood. This TCR was recovered from a woman aged 80 or over with COVID-19, enrolled during active disease.

This chain's CDR3 is CASSPAVPYEQYF. Here the CDR3 DNA reads TGTGCCAGCTCACCGGCAGTTCCCTACGAGCAGTACTTC. This rearrangement joins TRBV18 to TRBJ2-7; D is unclear. Trimming pared 3 bases from V and 2 bases from J, leaving 8 bases between. This CDR3 region has 13 residues. From germline, CDR1 is KGHSH and CDR2 LQKENI.